What follows are 22 T cell receptor beta chains derived from one specimen sequenced in a study of PD-1 blockade in classical Hodgkin lymphoma. The time point was: newly diagnosed, previously untreated cHL patient sample. Magnetic negative selection, applied to thawed PBMCs, was used to isolate the CD8+ T cells. Sequencing was performed with immunoSEQ multiplex PCR; in TCRdb, only in-frame clones are kept and a portion is missing. The data contain 12,000 to 15,000 clones, roughly nine tenths of them seen just once; the ten biggest clones take up 5.9%. The material sequenced was CD8+ T cells from blood. These receptors all come from a human donor with classical Hodgkin lymphoma.

The chain employs TRBV9 and TRBJ1-4, with D tentatively TRBD1 (6 bases). This CDR3 region has 15 residues. Per the germline V gene, CDR1 is SGDLS and CDR2 is YYNGEE. V was shortened by 3 bases and J by 0 bases, with 9 bases between the two germline ends. CDR3 in amino acids: CASSASGATNEKLFF. The CDR3 coding sequence is TGTGCCAGCAGCGCATCAGGGGCAACTAATGAAAAACTGTTTTTT.

This chain joins TRBV19 and TRBJ2-3; 8 bases agree with TRBD2. The germline V gene encodes CDR1 LNHDA and CDR2 SQIVND (reference sequence). The CDR3 is 14 residues long. With 6 bases clipped from V and 5 bases from J, the junction kept 7 bases outside the gene matches. The CDR3 protein is CASSPFAGGDTQYF. DNA for the CDR3: TGTGCCAGTAGCCCCTTTGCGGGAGGAGATACGCAGTATTTT.

V is TRBV5-1 and J is TRBJ2-1, with D possibly TRBD2 on 7 matching bases. The CDR3 loop spans 12 amino acids. Germline V lookup: CDR1 SGHRS, CDR2 YFSETQ. Trimming took 5 bases from V and 10 from J, leaving 13 bases between them. DNA for the CDR3: TGCGCCAGCAGTGGGGGGGCGCAGGAGCAGTTCTTC. Its translation is CASSGGAQEQFF.

The chain is built from TRBV5-5 and TRBJ2-7; 9 bases map to TRBD1. The ends lost 3 bases at V and 3 bases at J; junction bases unmatched: 7. The germline V gene encodes CDR1 SGHKS and CDR2 YYEKEE (reference sequence). The CDR3 extends over 15 amino acids. CDR3 in amino acids: CASSSTQDRGYEQYF. The CDR3 DNA reads as TGTGCCAGCAGCTCGACACAGGACAGGGGCTACGAGCAGTACTTC.

The chain carries TRBV6-5 and TRBJ2-7; maybe TRBD1 (5 bases). The germline V gene encodes CDR1 MNHEY and CDR2 SVGAGI. The ends were cut back, 4 bases at V and 2 bases at J, with 12 bases in the middle. This CDR3 is 14 amino acids long. This chain's CDR3 is CASSLTVYPYEQYF. The CDR3 DNA follows: TGTGCCAGCAGTTTGACAGTTTATCCCTACGAGCAGTACTTC.

The chain is built from TRBV29-1 and TRBJ1-1, with D possibly TRBD1 on 6 matching bases. The CDR3 totals 12 residues. V lost 1 base, J lost 8 bases, and 11 bases lay in between. The V gene's germline CDR1 is SQVTM and CDR2 ANQGSEA. CDR3 protein: CSVEGQEREAFF. The CDR3 DNA is TGCAGCGTTGAAGGACAGGAACGGGAAGCTTTCTTT.

This chain links TRBV11-2 with TRBJ1-1; maybe TRBD1 (5 bases). Germline values: CDR1 SGHAT, CDR2 FQNNGV. The length of the CDR3 is 14 residues. The V end was cut by 5 bases, the J end by 4 bases, with 14 bases between. The CDR3 DNA reads as TGTGCCAGCAGCCCCTCTTGGGACGGCACTGAAGCTTTCTTT. It codes for CASSPSWDGTEAFF.

This chain connects TRBV7-8 to TRBJ2-1; a weak D match, TRBD2 (5 bases). The CDR3 sequence is 13 residues long. Germline CDR1 SGHVS, CDR2 FQNEAQ. The V end lost 8 bases, the J end lost 6 bases, and 14 bases lay between the germline ends. The CDR3 DNA reads TGTGCCAGCGGCCCCCGGACTGTCAATGAGCAGTTCTTC. Its protein product is CASGPRTVNEQFF.

This chain links TRBV6-5 with TRBJ2-6; D gene unclear. CDR1 MNHEY and CDR2 SVGAGI come from the germline V gene. The length of the CDR3 is 15 residues. V dropped 6 bases and J dropped 4 bases, with 13 bases sitting between them. The CDR3 loop reads CASRQPNLGANVLTF. The CDR3 DNA is TGTGCCAGCAGGCAACCCAATTTAGGGGCCAACGTCCTGACTTTC.

This sequence joins TRBV6-6 and TRBJ1-1; 8 nucleotides match TRBD1. V shed 0 bases and J 2 bases; nucleotides not matched to a gene: 5. The CDR3 loop spans 16 amino acids. CDR1 is MNHNY, CDR2 SVGAGI, per germline (reference sequence). Here the CDR3 reads CASSYSWDRPNTEAFF. The DNA for the CDR3 is TGTGCCAGCAGTTACTCCTGGGACAGGCCTAACACTGAAGCTTTCTTT.

The V call is TRBV5-1, the J call TRBJ1-1, with D perhaps matching TRBD1 (5 bases). The CDR3 spans 15 residues. Germline values: CDR1 SGHRS, CDR2 YFSETQ. Trimming removed 4 bases at V and 4 bases at J, with 17 bases between. CDR3 region: CASSPLGDLSTEAFF. CDR3 DNA: TGCGCCAGCAGCCCCTTAGGGGACTTGAGCACTGAAGCTTTCTTT.

The table lists this clone with a few counts. The chain has TRBV10-3 and TRBJ2-3; 7 nucleotides align to TRBD1. The germline CDR1 and CDR2 sequences are ENHRY and SYGVKD. The CDR3 sequence is 14 residues long. Trimming at V came to 11 bases and at J to 0 bases, leaving 8 bases not matched to a gene. CDR3 nucleotide sequence: TGTGCCGTCGCCGGGACAGCTAGCACAGATACGCAGTATTTT. Translation gives CAVAGTASTDTQYF.

J is TRBJ2-3 and V is TRBV6-4; 9 positions match TRBD1. Germline CDR1 is MRHNA and CDR2 is SNTAGT. The CDR3 runs 15 residues. The ends lost 3 bases at V and 3 bases at J; junction bases unmatched: 4. Written as DNA, the CDR3 is TGTGCCAGCAGTGAAGGGGACAGGGATACAGATACGCAGTATTTT. Translation gives CASSEGDRDTDTQYF.

This chain links TRBV7-9 with TRBJ2-1; tentatively, D is TRBD2 (6 bases). V gave up 3 bases and J gave up 8 bases, with 8 bases separating them. This CDR3 is 12 amino acids long. Germline CDR1 and CDR2: SEHNR and FQNEAQ (reference sequence). DNA of the CDR3: TGTGCCAGCAGCTTCGGGGGAGATGAGCAGTTCTTC. Its translation is CASSFGGDEQFF.

V is TRBV19 and J is TRBJ1-1, with D unclear. The germline gives CDR1 LNHDA, CDR2 SQIVND (reference sequence). This CDR3 contains 13 residues. V lost 3 bases to trimming and J lost 1 base, with 6 bases between them. This CDR3 is CASSIAENTEAFF. The CDR3 DNA sequence: TGTGCCAGTAGTATTGCAGAGAACACTGAAGCTTTCTTT.

The chain recombines TRBV4-2 with TRBJ2-5; no reliable D call. Looked up from germline, CDR1 is LGHNA and CDR2 is YNFKEQ. The CDR3 runs to 14 residues. V shed 2 bases and J shed 0 bases, with 7 bases lying between them. The chain's CDR3 is CASSQFGDQETQYF. CDR3 DNA: TGTGCCAGCAGCCAATTTGGGGACCAAGAGACCCAGTACTTC.

V and J are TRBV29-1 and TRBJ1-1, with TRBD1 matching over 7 bases. Per the germline V gene, CDR1 is SQVTM and CDR2 is ANQGSEA. The junction had 16 bases not matched to a gene; V was cut back by 6 bases and J by 0 bases. The CDR3 loop spans 17 amino acids. The CDR3 loop reads CSVTTQGPLTMNTEAFF. In nucleotides, the CDR3 is TGCAGCGTGACGACACAGGGGCCCCTAACCATGAACACTGAAGCTTTCTTT.

The chain carries TRBV18 and TRBJ2-6; 7 bases map to TRBD2. From germline, CDR1 is KGHSH and CDR2 LQKENI. The junction had 8 bases not matched to a gene; V was cut back by 2 bases and J by 1 base. The CDR3 runs 18 residues. The DNA for the CDR3 is TGTGCCAGCTCACCAACCGGGGGGATCGAGTCTGGGGCCAACGTCCTGACTTTC. Protein product: CASSPTGGIESGANVLTF.

This sequence joins TRBV2 and TRBJ1-2, with 9 bases identical to TRBD1. Trimming at V came to 0 bases and at J to 8 bases, leaving 10 bases not matched to a gene. Germline assignment: CDR1 SNHLY and CDR2 FYNNEI. CDR3 length equals 16 residues. In DNA form, the CDR3 reads TGTGCCAGCAGTGAAGCGTTGACAGGGGGAGCTGGCGGCTACACCTTC. It codes for CASSEALTGGAGGYTF.

V and J are TRBV9 and TRBJ2-1; 7 bases agree with TRBD1. V shed 2 bases and J 0 bases; nucleotides not matched to a gene: 8. In germline, CDR1 is SGDLS, CDR2 YYNGEE. CDR3 length equals 17 residues. CDR3 loop: CASSVAQGRSSYNEQFF. The CDR3 region has the DNA TGTGCCAGCAGCGTGGCACAGGGGAGAAGCTCCTACAATGAGCAGTTCTTC.

Only a few counts were recorded for this clone. CDR3 in DNA: TGTGCCAGTAGTATCGCATTGTCTGGGGCCAACGTCCTGACTTTC. It codes for CASSIALSGANVLTF. The V gene is TRBV19, the J gene TRBJ2-6; D gene ambiguous. V was cut by 3 bases and J by 1 base, with 7 bases left in between. The length of the CDR3 is 15 residues. Germline CDR1 and CDR2: LNHDA and SQIVND (reference sequence).

The genes are TRBV12-1 and TRBJ2-7. TRBV12-1 is a documented pseudogene. CDR3 length equals 12 residues. CDR3: CASSFVIYEQYV. In DNA, the CDR3 is TGTGCCAGCAGCTTCGTTATCTACGAGCAGTACGTC.